The clone carrying this T cell receptor beta chain has just one count. The sample is drawn from a study of brain T cells in children with intractable seizures. The sequenced cases were selected for having the highest brain T cell transcript signatures. Assay: immunoSEQ multiplex PCR; the TCRdb copy retains only in-frame clones and omits some. The sample lists tens of thousands of clones, 94% occurring once. Germline V CDR1 and CDR2: SGHTA, FQGNSA. The CDR3 spans 17 residues. V lost 5 bases and J lost 1, with 20 bases in between. The TCR sequence derives from a boy younger than 18 with focal cortical dysplasia and intractable seizures. The V call is TRBV7-2, the J call TRBJ1-2; possibly TRBD1 for D (6 bases). The sequencing used peripheral blood, collected at surgery. The CDR3 DNA reads TGTGCCAGCAGCCGCGACCCTAGGACAGCTAATAACTATGGCTACACCTTC. As protein: CASSRDPRTANNYGYTF.